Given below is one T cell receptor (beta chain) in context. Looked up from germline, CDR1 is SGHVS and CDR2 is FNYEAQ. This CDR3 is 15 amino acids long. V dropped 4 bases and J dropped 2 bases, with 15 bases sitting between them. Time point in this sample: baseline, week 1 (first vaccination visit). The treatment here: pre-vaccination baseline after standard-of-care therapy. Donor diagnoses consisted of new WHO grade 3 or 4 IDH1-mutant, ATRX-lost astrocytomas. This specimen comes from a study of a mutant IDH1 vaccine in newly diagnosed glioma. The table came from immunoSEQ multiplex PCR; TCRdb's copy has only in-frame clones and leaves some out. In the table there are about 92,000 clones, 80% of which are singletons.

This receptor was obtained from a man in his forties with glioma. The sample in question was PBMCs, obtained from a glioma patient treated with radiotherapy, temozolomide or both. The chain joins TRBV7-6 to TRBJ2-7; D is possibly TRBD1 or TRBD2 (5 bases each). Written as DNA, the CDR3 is TGTGCCAGCAGCTCCGGGGACGGCCGGACCTACGAGCAGTACTTC. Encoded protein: CASSSGDGRTYEQYF.